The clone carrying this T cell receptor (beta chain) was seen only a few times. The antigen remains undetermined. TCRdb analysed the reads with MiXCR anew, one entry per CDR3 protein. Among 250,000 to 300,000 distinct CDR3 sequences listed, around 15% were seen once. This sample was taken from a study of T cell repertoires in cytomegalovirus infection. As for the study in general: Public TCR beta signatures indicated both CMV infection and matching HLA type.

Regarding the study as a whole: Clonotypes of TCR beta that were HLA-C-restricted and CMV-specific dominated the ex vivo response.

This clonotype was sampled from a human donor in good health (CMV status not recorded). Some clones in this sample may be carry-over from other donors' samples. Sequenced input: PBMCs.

The CDR3 coding sequence is TGTGCCAGCGGCGCCTATAGCGGGAAATACAATGAGCAGTTCTTC. Protein sequence: CASGAYSGKYNEQFF. V and J are TRBV6-1 and TRBJ2-1, with TRBD2 identical over 8 bases. Germline lookup yields CDR1 MNHNS and CDR2 SASEGT. This CDR3 region has 15 residues. J lost 4 bases, V lost 8 bases, and 10 bases had no gene match.